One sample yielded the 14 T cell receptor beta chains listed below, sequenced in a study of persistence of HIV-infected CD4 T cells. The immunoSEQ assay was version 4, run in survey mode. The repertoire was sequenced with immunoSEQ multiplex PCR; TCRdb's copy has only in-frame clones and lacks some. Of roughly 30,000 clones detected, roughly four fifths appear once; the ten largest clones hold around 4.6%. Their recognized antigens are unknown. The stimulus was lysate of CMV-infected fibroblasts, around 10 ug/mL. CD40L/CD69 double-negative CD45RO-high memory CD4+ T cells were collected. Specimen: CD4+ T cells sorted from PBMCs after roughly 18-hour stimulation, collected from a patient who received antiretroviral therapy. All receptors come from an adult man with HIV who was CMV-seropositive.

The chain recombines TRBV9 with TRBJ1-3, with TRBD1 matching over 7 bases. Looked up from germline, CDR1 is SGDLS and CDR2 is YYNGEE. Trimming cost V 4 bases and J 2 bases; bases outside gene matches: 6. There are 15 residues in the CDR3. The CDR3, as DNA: TGTGCCAGCAGCCCCCAAGACAGGGCTGGAAACACCATATATTTT. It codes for CASSPQDRAGNTIYF.

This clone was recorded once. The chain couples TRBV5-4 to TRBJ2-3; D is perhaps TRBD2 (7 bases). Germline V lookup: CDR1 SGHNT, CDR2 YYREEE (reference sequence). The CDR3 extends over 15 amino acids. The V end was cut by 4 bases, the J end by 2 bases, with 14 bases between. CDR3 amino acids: CASSPGGGYTDTQYF. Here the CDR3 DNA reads TGTGCCAGCAGCCCGGGGGGCGGCTACACAGATACGCAGTATTTT.

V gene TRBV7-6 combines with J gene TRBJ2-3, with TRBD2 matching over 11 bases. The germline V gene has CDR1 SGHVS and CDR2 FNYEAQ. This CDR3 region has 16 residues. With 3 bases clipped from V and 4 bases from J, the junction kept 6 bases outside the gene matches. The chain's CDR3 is CASSLDTSGGSDTQYF. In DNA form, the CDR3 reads TGTGCCAGCAGCTTGGATACTAGCGGGGGCTCAGATACGCAGTATTTT.

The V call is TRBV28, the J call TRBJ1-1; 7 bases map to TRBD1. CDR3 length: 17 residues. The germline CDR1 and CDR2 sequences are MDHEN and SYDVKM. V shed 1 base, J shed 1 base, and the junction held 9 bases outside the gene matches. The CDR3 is CASSLYPTGPGNTEAFF. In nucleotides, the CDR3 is TGTGCCAGCAGTTTATACCCGACAGGGCCAGGGAACACTGAAGCTTTCTTT.

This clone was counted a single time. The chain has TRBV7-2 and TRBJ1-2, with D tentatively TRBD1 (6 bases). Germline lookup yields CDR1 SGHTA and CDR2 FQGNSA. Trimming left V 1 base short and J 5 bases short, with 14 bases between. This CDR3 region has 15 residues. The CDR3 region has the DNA TGTGCCAGCAGCTTAGAGAAGGGGGTTGGGTATGGCTACACCTTC. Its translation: CASSLEKGVGYGYTF.

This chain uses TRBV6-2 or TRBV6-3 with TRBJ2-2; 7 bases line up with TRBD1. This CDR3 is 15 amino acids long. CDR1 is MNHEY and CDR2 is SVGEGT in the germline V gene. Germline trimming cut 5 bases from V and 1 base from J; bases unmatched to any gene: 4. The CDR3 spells CASSIRTGNTGELFF. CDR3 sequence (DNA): TGTGCCAGCAGTATCCGGACAGGGAACACCGGGGAGCTGTTTTTT.

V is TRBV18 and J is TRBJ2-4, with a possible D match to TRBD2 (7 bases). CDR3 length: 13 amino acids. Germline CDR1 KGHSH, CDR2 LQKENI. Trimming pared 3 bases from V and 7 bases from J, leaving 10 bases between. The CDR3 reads CASSPGGGNIQYF. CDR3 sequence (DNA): TGTGCCAGCTCACCGGGAGGGGGGAACATTCAGTACTTC.

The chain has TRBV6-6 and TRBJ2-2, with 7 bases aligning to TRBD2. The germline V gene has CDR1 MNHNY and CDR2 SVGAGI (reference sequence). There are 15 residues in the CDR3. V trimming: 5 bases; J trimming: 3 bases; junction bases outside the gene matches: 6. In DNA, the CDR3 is TGTGCCAGCAGTAAAACTAGCGCCGACACCGGGGAGCTGTTTTTT. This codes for CASSKTSADTGELFF.

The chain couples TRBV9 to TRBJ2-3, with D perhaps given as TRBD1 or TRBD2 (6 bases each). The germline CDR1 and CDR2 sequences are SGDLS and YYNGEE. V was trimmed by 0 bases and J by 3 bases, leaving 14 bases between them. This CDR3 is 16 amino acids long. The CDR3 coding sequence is TGTGCCAGCAGCGTAGAGGGGGGACTCCGGACAGATACGCAGTATTTT. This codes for CASSVEGGLRTDTQYF.

Here the CDR3 reads CASSLAGGTEAFF. The CDR3 DNA follows: TGTGCCAGCAGTTTAGCGGGGGGCACTGAAGCTTTCTTT. The chain is built from TRBV27 and TRBJ1-1, with D possibly matching TRBD1 (5 bases). The germline gives CDR1 MNHEY, CDR2 SMNVEV (reference sequence). The CDR3 consists of 13 residues. Trimming removed 2 bases at V and 4 bases at J, with 8 bases between.

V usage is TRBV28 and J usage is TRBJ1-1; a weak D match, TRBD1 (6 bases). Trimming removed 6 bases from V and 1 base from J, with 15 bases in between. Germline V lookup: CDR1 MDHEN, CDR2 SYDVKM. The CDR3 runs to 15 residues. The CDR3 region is CASSRNGDKNTEAFF. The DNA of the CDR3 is TGTGCCAGCAGCCGAAACGGGGACAAGAACACTGAAGCTTTCTTT.

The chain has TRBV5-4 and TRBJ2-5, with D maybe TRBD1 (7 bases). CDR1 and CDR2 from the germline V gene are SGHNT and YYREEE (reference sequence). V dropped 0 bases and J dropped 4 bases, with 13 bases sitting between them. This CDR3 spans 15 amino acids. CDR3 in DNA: TGTGCCAGCAGCTTGGACAGGGGAGGCCTAGAGACCCAGTACTTC. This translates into CASSLDRGGLETQYF.

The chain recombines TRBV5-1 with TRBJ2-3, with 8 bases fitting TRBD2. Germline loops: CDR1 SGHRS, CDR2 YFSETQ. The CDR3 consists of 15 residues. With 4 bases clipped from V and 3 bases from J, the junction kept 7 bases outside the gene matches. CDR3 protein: CASSPTRGETDTQYF. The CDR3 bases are TGCGCCAGCAGCCCGACGCGGGGGGAAACAGATACGCAGTATTTT.

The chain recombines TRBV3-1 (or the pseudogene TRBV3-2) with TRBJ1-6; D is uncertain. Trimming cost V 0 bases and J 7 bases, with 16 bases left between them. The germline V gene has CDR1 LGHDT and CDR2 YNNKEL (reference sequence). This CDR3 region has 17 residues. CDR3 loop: CASSQDYGLVANSPLHF. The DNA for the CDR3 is TGTGCCAGCAGCCAAGATTACGGACTTGTCGCCAATTCACCCCTCCACTTT.